What follows are 5 T cell receptor beta chains derived from one specimen sequenced in a study of blood T cell repertoires in COVID-19. Sequencing used immunoSEQ multiplex PCR; TCRdb keeps in-frame clones, though not all of them. The sample carries 140,000 to 150,000 clones, approximately 90% recorded once. Sequencing was carried out using peripheral blood. The receptors were gathered from a man between 60 and 75 years old with active or convalescent COVID-19.

Only one count was recorded for this clone. V usage is TRBV5-4 and J usage is TRBJ2-5; a possible D gene is TRBD2 (5 bases). Per the germline V gene, CDR1 is SGHNT and CDR2 is YYREEE (reference sequence). There are 16 residues in the CDR3. V gave up 4 bases and J gave up 3 bases, with 19 bases separating them. The CDR3 nucleotides are TGTGCCAGCAGCCGAGTAGCGATATCGGCGGAAGAGACCCAGTACTTC. This encodes CASSRVAISAEETQYF.

This chain joins TRBV3-1 (or the pseudogene TRBV3-2) and TRBJ2-2; D perhaps matches TRBD2 (5 bases). Looked up from germline, CDR1 is LGHDT and CDR2 is YNNKEL (reference sequence). The CDR3 consists of 13 residues. With 4 bases removed from V and 6 bases from J, the gap between germline ends came to 9 bases. The CDR3 DNA sequence: TGTGCCAGCAGCCCCACTAGGGCCGGGGAGCTGTTTTTT. Protein sequence: CASSPTRAGELFF.

The chain is built from TRBV15 and TRBJ2-7; 9 bases map to TRBD1. This CDR3 contains 15 residues. Unmatched junction bases numbered 7, after V lost 3 bases and J lost 4 bases. CDR1 and CDR2 (germline): LNHNV, YYDKDF (reference sequence). Written as DNA, the CDR3 is TGTGCCACCAGCAGCCCGGACAGGGGTAGGTACGAGCAGTACTTC. It encodes CATSSPDRGRYEQYF.

This chain uses TRBV18 with TRBJ1-1; D may be TRBD1 (6 bases). CDR3 size: 16 residues. The V gene lost 3 bases and the J gene lost 1 base, with 15 bases spanning the gap. Germline V gives CDR1 KGHSH, CDR2 LQKENI. For the CDR3, the DNA is TGTGCCAGCTCACCCGGGACCCTAGGGGGGAACACTGAAGCTTTCTTT. Amino acids: CASSPGTLGGNTEAFF.

The table lists this clone with a few counts. In nucleotides, the CDR3 is TGTGCCACCAGCAGATCAACGTACTTGGATGGCTACACCTTC. Translating it yields CATSRSTYLDGYTF. V usage is TRBV15 and J usage is TRBJ1-2; D is unclear. V was trimmed by 2 bases and J by 6 bases, leaving 13 bases between them. Germline CDR1 LNHNV, CDR2 YYDKDF (reference sequence). The CDR3 runs to 14 residues.